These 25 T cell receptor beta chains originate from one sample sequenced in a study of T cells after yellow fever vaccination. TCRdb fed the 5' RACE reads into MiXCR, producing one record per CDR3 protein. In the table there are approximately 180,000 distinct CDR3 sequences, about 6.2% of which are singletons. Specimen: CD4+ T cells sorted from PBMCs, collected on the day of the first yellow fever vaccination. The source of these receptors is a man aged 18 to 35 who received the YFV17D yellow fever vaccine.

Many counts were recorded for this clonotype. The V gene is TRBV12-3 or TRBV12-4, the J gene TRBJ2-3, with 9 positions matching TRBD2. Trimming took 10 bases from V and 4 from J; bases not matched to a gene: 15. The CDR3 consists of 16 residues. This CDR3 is CATRWGPGGGADTQYF. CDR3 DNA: TGTGCCACTCGGTGGGGTCCGGGCGGGGGGGCAGATACGCAGTATTTT.

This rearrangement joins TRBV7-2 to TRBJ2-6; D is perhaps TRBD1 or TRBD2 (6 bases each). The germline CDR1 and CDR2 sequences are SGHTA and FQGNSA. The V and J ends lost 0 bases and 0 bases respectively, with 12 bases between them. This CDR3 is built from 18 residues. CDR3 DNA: TGTGCCAGCAGCTTAGCGGGGGGCATCCACTCTGGGGCCAACGTCCTGACTTTC. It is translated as CASSLAGGIHSGANVLTF. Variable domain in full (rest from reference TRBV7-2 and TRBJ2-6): GAGVSQSPSNKVTEKGKDVELRCDPISGHTALYWYRQSLGQGLEFLIYFQGNSAPDKSGLPSDRFSAERTGGSVSTLTIQRTQQEDSAVYLCASSLAGGIHSGANVLTFGAGSRLTVL.

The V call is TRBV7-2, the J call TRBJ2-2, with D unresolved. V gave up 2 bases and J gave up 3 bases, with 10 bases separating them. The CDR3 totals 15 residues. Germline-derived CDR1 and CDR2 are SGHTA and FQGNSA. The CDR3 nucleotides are TGTGCCAGCAGCTTACTGGGGATTCACACCGGGGAGCTGTTTTTT. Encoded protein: CASSLLGIHTGELFF. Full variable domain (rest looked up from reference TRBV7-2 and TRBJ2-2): GAGVSQSPSNKVTEKGKDVELRCDPISGHTALYWYRQSLGQGLEFLIYFQGNSAPDKSGLPSDRFSAERTGGSVSTLTIQRTQQEDSAVYLCASSLLGIHTGELFFGEGSRLTVL.

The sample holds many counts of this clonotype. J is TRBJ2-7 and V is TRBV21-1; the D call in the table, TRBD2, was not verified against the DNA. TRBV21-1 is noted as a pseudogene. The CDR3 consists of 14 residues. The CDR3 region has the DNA TGTGCCAGCAAGGGACTAGCGGGGTACTACGAGCAGTACGTC. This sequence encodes CASKGLAGYYEQYV.

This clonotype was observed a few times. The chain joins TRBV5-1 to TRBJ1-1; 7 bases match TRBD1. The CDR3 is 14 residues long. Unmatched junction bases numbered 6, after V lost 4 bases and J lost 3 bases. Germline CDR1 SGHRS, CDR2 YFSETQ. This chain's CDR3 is CASSRDSTDTEAFF. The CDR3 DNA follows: TGCGCCAGCAGCAGGGACAGTACGGACACTGAAGCTTTCTTT.

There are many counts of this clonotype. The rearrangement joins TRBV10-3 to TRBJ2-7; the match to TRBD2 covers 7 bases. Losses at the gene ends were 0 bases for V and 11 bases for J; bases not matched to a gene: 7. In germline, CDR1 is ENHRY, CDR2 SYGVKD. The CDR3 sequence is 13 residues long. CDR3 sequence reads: CAISESYQRGEYF. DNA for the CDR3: TGTGCCATCAGTGAGTCTTACCAGCGGGGAGAGTACTTC.

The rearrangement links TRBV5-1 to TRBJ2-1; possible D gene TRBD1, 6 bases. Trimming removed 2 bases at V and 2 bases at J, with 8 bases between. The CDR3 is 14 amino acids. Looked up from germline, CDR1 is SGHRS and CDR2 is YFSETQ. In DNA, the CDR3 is TGCGCCAGCAGCTTTGGGGGCACCTACAATGAGCAGTTCTTC. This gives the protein CASSFGGTYNEQFF.

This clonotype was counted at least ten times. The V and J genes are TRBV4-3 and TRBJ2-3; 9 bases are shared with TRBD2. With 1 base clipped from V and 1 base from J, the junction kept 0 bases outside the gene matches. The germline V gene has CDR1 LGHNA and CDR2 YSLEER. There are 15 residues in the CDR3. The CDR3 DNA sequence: TGCGCCAGCAGCCAAGCTAGCGGGGGCACAGATACGCAGTATTTT. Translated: CASSQASGGTDTQYF.

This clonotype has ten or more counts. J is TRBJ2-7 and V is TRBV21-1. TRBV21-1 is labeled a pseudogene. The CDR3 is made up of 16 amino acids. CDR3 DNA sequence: TGTGCCAGCAGCAAAGAGGAGATTGTGCCGATCTTAGAGCAGTACGTC. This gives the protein CASSKEEIVPILEQYV.

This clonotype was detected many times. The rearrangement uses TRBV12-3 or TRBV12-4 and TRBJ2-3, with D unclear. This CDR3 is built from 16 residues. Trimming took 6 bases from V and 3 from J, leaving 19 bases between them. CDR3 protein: CASSLDLLGSTDTQYF. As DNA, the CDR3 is TGTGCCAGCAGCCTAGACCTCTTGGGGTCGACAGATACGCAGTATTTT.

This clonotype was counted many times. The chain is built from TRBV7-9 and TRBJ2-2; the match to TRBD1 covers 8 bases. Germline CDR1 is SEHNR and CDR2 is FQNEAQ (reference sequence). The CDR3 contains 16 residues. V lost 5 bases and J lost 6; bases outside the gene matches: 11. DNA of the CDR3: TGTGCCAGCAGCCCAACCGCCGACAGGGGAGCCGGGGAGCTGTTTTTT. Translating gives CASSPTADRGAGELFF.

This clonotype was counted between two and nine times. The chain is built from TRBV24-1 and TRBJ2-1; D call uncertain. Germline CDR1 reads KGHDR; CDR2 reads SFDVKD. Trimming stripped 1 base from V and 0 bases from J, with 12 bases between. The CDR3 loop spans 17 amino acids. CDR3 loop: CATSDFIAESSYNEQFF. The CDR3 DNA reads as TGTGCCACCAGTGATTTCATCGCGGAAAGCTCCTACAATGAGCAGTTCTTC.

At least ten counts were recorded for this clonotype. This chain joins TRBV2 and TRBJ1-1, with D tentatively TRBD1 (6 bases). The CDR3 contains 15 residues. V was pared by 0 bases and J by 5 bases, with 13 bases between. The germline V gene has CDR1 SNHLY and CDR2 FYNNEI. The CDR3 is CASSEAGGRGTEAFF. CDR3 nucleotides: TGTGCCAGCAGTGAAGCGGGAGGGAGGGGGACTGAAGCTTTCTTT.

The CDR3 here is CASSQGEDRGSQPQHF. In DNA, the CDR3 is TGCGCCAGCAGCCAGGGCGAGGACAGGGGATCTCAGCCCCAGCATTTT. The V gene is TRBV4-1, the J gene TRBJ1-5, with 9 positions matching TRBD1. Trimming took 3 bases from V and 6 from J; bases not matched to a gene: 9. Germline V gene data show CDR1 as MGHRA and CDR2 as YSYEKL. This CDR3 has 16 amino acids.

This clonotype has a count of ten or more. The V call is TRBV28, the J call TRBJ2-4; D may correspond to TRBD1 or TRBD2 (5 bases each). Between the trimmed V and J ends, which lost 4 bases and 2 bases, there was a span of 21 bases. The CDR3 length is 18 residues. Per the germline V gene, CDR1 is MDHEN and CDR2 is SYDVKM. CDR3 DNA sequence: TGTGCCAGCAGTTCCGGGACGGTACCTGAGAGGACCAAAAACATTCAGTACTTC. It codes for CASSSGTVPERTKNIQYF. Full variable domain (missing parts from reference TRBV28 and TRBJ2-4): DVKVTQSSRYLVKRTGEKVFLECVQDMDHENMFWYRQDPGLGLRLIYFSYDVKMKEKGDIPEGYSVSREKKERFSLILESASTNQTSMYLCASSSGTVPERTKNIQYFGAGTRLSVL.

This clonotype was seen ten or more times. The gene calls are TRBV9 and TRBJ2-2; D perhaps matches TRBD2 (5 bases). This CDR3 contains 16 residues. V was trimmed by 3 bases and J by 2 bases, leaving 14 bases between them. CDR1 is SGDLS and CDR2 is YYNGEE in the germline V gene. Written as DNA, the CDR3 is TGTGCCAGCAGCGCCCTCGGCGGGTCCAACACCGGGGAGCTGTTTTTT. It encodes CASSALGGSNTGELFF.

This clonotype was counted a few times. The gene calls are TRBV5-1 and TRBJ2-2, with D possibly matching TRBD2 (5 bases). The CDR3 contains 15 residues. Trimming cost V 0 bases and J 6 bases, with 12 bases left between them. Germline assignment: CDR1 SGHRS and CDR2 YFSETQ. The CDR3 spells CASSLDPGLAGELFF. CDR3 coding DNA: TGCGCCAGCAGCTTGGACCCGGGATTGGCCGGGGAGCTGTTTTTT.

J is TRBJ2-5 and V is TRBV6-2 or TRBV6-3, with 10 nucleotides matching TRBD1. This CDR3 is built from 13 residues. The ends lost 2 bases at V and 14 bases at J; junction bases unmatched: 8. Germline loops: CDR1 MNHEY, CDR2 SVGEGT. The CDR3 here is CASSYQDRGSTYF. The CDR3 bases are TGTGCCAGCAGTTACCAGGACAGGGGGTCGACCTACTTC.

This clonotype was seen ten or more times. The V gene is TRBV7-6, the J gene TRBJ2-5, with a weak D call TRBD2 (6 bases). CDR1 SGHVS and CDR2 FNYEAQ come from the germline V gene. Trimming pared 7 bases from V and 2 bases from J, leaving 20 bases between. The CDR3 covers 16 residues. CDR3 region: CASTLNGGGVQETQYF. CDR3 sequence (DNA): TGTGCCAGCACTTTAAACGGGGGAGGCGTACAAGAGACCCAGTACTTC.

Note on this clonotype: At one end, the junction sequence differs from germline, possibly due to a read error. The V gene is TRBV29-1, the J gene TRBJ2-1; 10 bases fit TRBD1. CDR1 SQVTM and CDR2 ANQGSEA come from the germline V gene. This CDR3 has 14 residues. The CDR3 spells CSVEGTGASNEKFF. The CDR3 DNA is TGCAGCGTTGAGGGGACAGGGGCTAGCAATGAGAAGTTCTTC.

This chain's CDR3 is CASSLSGSTETQYF. In DNA form, the CDR3 reads TGTGCCAGCAGCTTATCCGGCTCCACGGAGACCCAGTACTTC. The chain carries TRBV7-9 and TRBJ2-5; no definite D call. CDR3 length: 14 amino acids. V was pared by 2 bases and J by 5 bases, with 12 bases between. CDR1 and CDR2 (germline): SEHNR, FQNEAQ (reference sequence).

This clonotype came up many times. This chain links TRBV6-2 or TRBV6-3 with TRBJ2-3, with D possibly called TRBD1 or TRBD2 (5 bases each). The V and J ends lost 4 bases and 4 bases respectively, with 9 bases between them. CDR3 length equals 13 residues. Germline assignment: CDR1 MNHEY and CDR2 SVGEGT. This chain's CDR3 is CASSWDRADTQYF. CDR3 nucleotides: TGTGCCAGCAGTTGGGACCGGGCAGATACGCAGTATTTT.

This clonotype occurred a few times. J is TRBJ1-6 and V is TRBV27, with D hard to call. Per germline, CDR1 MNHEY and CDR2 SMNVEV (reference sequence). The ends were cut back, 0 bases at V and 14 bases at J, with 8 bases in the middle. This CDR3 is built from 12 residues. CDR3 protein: CASSLSEGSLHF. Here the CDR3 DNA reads TGTGCCAGCAGTTTATCGGAGGGTTCCCTCCACTTT.

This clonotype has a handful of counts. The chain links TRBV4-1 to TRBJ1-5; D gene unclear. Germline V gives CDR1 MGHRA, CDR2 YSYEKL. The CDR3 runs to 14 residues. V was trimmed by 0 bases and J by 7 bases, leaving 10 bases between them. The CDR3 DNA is TGCGCCAGCAGCCAAGATTCGTTAGGCCAGCCCCAGCATTTT. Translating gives CASSQDSLGQPQHF.

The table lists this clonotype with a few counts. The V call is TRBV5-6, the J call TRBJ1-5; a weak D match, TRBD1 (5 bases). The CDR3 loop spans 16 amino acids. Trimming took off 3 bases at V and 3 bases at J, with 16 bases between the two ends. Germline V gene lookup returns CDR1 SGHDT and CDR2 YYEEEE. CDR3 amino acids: CASSSRGGFSNQPQHF. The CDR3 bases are TGTGCCAGCAGCTCACGCGGGGGATTTTCCAATCAGCCCCAGCATTTT.